A single sample is the source of the 14 T cell receptor beta chains below, sequenced in a study of blood T cell repertoires in COVID-19. Generated by immunoSEQ multiplex PCR, the TCRdb table keeps only in-frame clones and is missing some. The sample lists over 55,000 clones; around 82% were seen once. Sequencing used peripheral blood. Receptor source: a man aged 80 or over with COVID-19, enrolled during active disease.

This sequence joins TRBV7-2 and TRBJ2-7; 9 bases agree with TRBD1. J lost 3 bases, V lost 5 bases, and 8 bases had no gene match. Germline V gives CDR1 SGHTA, CDR2 FQGNSA. This CDR3 has 15 residues. CDR3 coding DNA: TGTGCCAGCAGCACAACAGGGGGCCGGTACTACGAGCAGTACTTC. It is translated as CASSTTGGRYYEQYF.

The V gene is TRBV5-4, the J gene TRBJ1-2, with 11 bases fitting TRBD1. CDR1 and CDR2 (germline): SGHNT, YYREEE (reference sequence). The CDR3 totals 16 residues. The V and J ends lost 4 bases and 5 bases, in that order; junction bases with no gene match: 10. In DNA, the CDR3 is TGTGCCAGCAGCCCGCCCGGGACAGGGGGGGTTTATGGCTACACCTTC. As protein: CASSPPGTGGVYGYTF.

CDR3 sequence reads: CASRTSGSGPDTQYF. The CDR3 nucleotides are TGTGCCAGCAGGACTAGCGGGAGTGGGCCAGATACGCAGTATTTT. V is TRBV6-5 and J is TRBJ2-3; 12 bases match TRBD2. The junction had 5 bases not matched to a gene; V was cut back by 6 bases and J by 4 bases. CDR1 MNHEY and CDR2 SVGAGI come from the germline V gene. The CDR3 runs to 15 residues.

This clone was observed a few times. J is TRBJ2-1 and V is TRBV30; the match to TRBD2 covers 11 bases. After removal of 2 bases from V and 9 bases from J, the junction contained 9 bases not matched to a gene. The CDR3 is made up of 15 amino acids. Per germline, CDR1 GTSNPN and CDR2 SVGIG (reference sequence). For the CDR3, the DNA is TGTGCCTGGAGTCCAACTAGCGGGAGTGTCGGTGAGCAGTTCTTC. Protein product: CAWSPTSGSVGEQFF.

The chain couples TRBV7-2 to TRBJ2-2; TRBD2 is a possible D gene (5 bases). Trimming stripped 4 bases from V and 5 bases from J, with 17 bases between. The CDR3 runs 16 residues. CDR1 and CDR2 (germline): SGHTA, FQGNSA. The CDR3 nucleotides read TGTGCCAGCAGCTCCTCCGGGGTGGAGAGGACCGGGGAGCTGTTTTTT. Translating gives CASSSSGVERTGELFF. The variable domain in full, with the rest retrieved from reference TRBV7-2 and TRBJ2-2, is GAGVSQSPSNKVTEKGKDVELRCDPISGHTALYWYRQSLGQGLEFLIYFQGNSAPDKSGLPSDRFSAERTGGSVSTLTIQRTQQEDSAVYLCASSSSGVERTGELFFGEGSRLTVL.

The rearrangement links TRBV19 to TRBJ2-2; weak D call: TRBD1 (5 bases). Per germline, CDR1 LNHDA and CDR2 SQIVND (reference sequence). The CDR3 has 14 residues. The V end lost 7 bases, the J end lost 4 bases, and 13 bases lay between the germline ends. CDR3 residues: CASKVAGPTGELFF. DNA for the CDR3: TGTGCCAGTAAGGTCGCAGGGCCCACCGGGGAGCTGTTTTTT.

Regarding this clone: Just one base apart from a much larger clone, this may be a read error. The J gene is TRBJ1-5, the V gene TRBV27; D is possibly TRBD1 (6 bases). Germline V CDR1 and CDR2: MNHEY, SMNVEV (reference sequence). The CDR3 consists of 16 residues. In DNA form, the CDR3 reads TGTACCAGCAGTTTATCTACACCCAGGGGACCTCAGCCCCAGCATTTT. As protein: CTSSLSTPRGPQPQHF.

V gene TRBV6-2 or TRBV6-3 combines with J gene TRBJ1-5, with 8 nucleotides matching TRBD1. CDR1 is MNHEY, CDR2 SVGEGT, per germline. Trimming took 5 bases from V and 4 from J; bases not matched to a gene: 10. The length of the CDR3 is 16 residues. CDR3 sequence: CASSPSGTGGNQPQHF. DNA of the CDR3: TGTGCCAGCAGTCCCAGCGGGACAGGTGGGAATCAGCCCCAGCATTTT.

To note about this clone: The identical CDR3 is also encoded by other nucleotide sequences in the sample. This chain uses TRBV7-2 with TRBJ1-5, with no clear D. The CDR3 length is 14 residues. CDR1 SGHTA and CDR2 FQGNSA come from the germline V gene. Trimming cost V 1 base and J 1 base, with 5 bases left between them. The CDR3 DNA reads TGTGCCAGCAGCTTAGGCAGGAGCAATCAGCCCCAGCATTTT. It specifies CASSLGRSNQPQHF.

V is TRBV4-3 and J is TRBJ2-1; 7 bases agree with TRBD2. Unmatched junction bases numbered 5, after V lost 0 bases and J lost 3 bases. The V gene's germline CDR1 is LGHNA and CDR2 YSLEER. The CDR3 has 16 amino acids. CDR3 coding DNA: TGCGCCAGCAGCCAAGAACCCGGGAGGCTCTACAATGAGCAGTTCTTC. This sequence encodes CASSQEPGRLYNEQFF.

CDR3 coding DNA: TGTGCCAGCAGTTTAGCCTACACAGATACGCAGTATTTT. It specifies CASSLAYTDTQYF. The chain combines TRBV6-2 or TRBV6-3 with TRBJ2-3; D gene uncertain. The CDR3 totals 13 residues. CDR1 and CDR2 (germline): MNHEY, SVGEGT. Trimming removed 4 bases at V and 2 bases at J, with 7 bases between.

This CDR3 reads CAWSVIQGRWSGNTIYF. The CDR3 DNA reads TGTGCCTGGAGTGTGATACAGGGTCGGTGGTCTGGAAACACCATATATTTT. This chain uses TRBV30 with TRBJ1-3; TRBD1 might be the D (6 bases). Germline loops: CDR1 GTSNPN, CDR2 SVGIG (reference sequence). Trimming cost V 0 bases and J 1 base, with 16 bases left between them. This CDR3 has 17 residues.

The rearrangement links TRBV5-4 to TRBJ2-5, with 7 bases fitting TRBD2. The CDR3 length is 13 residues. CDR1 and CDR2 from the germline V gene are SGHNT and YYREEE (reference sequence). V gave up 4 bases and J gave up 4 bases; unmatched junction bases: 4. The CDR3: CASSPPGGETQYF. For the CDR3, the DNA is TGTGCCAGCAGCCCGCCGGGGGGAGAGACCCAGTACTTC.

CDR3 residues: CASSSHLSGTYEQYF. The DNA of the CDR3 is TGTGCCAGCAGCTCCCATTTATCGGGGACCTACGAGCAGTACTTC. The V and J genes are TRBV7-6 and TRBJ2-7; a weak D match, TRBD2 (5 bases). V lost 4 bases and J lost 2, with 15 bases in between. CDR3 length: 15 residues. CDR1 SGHVS and CDR2 FNYEAQ come from the germline V gene.